This is a list of T cell receptor beta chains from one sample in a study of shared clonotypes between healthy human individuals. Method: immunoSEQ multiplex PCR; TCRdb's copy keeps in-frame clones and lacks some. The sample contains fewer than 600,000 clones, more than 70% of which appear only once. The sequencing input was PBMCs. Receptors were obtained from a woman in her 40s in good health. Some clones in this sample may be carry-over from other donors' samples. CDR3s include the opening cysteine and the closing phenylalanine or tryptophan. The D gene is left open where the match is weak. Not every row has a clone size; where given, it reads once, few, many or a size class.

v_gene	abundance	j_gene	d_gene	CDR3aa	CDR3nt
TRBV18	once	TRBJ1-2	TRBD1	CASSPTGGEGYTF	TGTGCCAGCTCACCCACAGGGGGCGAGGGCTACACCTTC
TRBV7-9	.	TRBJ2-7	.	CASSLAVSEQYF	TGTGCCAGCAGCTTAGCGGTATCCGAGCAGTACTTC
TRBV9	.	TRBJ2-7	.	CASSVGGWGTGDEQYF	TGTGCCAGCAGCGTAGGTGGTTGGGGGACGGGCGACGAGCAGTACTTC
TRBV30	.	TRBJ1-5	.	CAWSLNDMFEPQHF	TGTGCCTGGAGTCTCAATGACATGTTCGAGCCCCAGCATTTT
TRBV2	.	TRBJ2-5	.	CASSYAAPETQYF	TGTGCCAGCAGTTATGCGGCCCCAGAGACCCAGTACTTC
TRBV6-1	once	TRBJ1-5	.	CASSVQSNQPQHF	TGTGCCAGCAGTGTCCAGAGCAATCAGCCCCAGCATTTT
TRBV28	.	TRBJ2-4	.	CASSPTLGENIQYF	TGTGCCAGCAGTCCCACCCTGGGCGAAAACATTCAGTACTTC
TRBV5-1	.	TRBJ1-5	TRBD1	CASSSPDRGDQPQHF	TGCGCCAGCAGCTCTCCGGACAGGGGAGACCAGCCCCAGCATTTT
TRBV9	many	TRBJ2-1	.	CASNLGAMGATGNEQFF	TGTGCCAGCAACCTGGGGGCCATGGGAGCTACAGGCAATGAGCAGTTCTTC
TRBV14	.	TRBJ2-7	TRBD2	CASSQVLAGALEQYF	TGTGCCAGCAGCCAAGTGTTAGCGGGAGCGCTCGAGCAGTACTTC
TRBV5-1	few	TRBJ1-2	TRBD1	CASSPGVVGQGSGYTF	TGCGCCAGCAGCCCGGGGGTCGTTGGACAGGGATCCGGCTACACCTTC
TRBV7-8	once	TRBJ1-1	TRBD1	CASSLGTGSPEAFF	TGTGCCAGCAGCTTAGGGACAGGGTCTCCTGAAGCTTTCTTT
TRBV6-1	many	TRBJ2-1	TRBD2	CASIMGLDFNEQFF	TGTGCCAGCATTATGGGACTAGATTTCAATGAGCAGTTCTTC
TRBV19	once	TRBJ1-5	.	CASSMMDAGNQPQHF	TGTGCCAGTAGTATGATGGACGCCGGCAATCAGCCCCAGCATTTT
TRBV4-2	.	TRBJ2-5	.	CARIPDGQETQYF	TGTGCCAGGATCCCAGACGGACAAGAGACCCAGTACTTC
TRBV7-3	.	TRBJ2-3	.	CASSLDGRGEDTQYF	TGTGCCAGCAGCTTAGACGGGAGAGGGGAAGATACGCAGTATTTT
TRBV7-9	.	TRBJ2-1	TRBD1	CASSAGTGFPYNEQFF	TGTGCCAGCAGCGCAGGGACAGGGTTCCCCTACAATGAGCAGTTCTTC
TRBV7-2	.	TRBJ2-3	TRBD2	CASSLVPSGSTDTQYF	TGTGCCAGCAGCTTAGTGCCTAGCGGTAGCACAGATACGCAGTATTTT
TRBV7-8	.	TRBJ1-1	.	CASSLVRNTEAFF	TGTGCCAGCAGCTTAGTACGGAACACTGAAGCTTTCTTT
TRBV6-6	.	TRBJ2-7	.	CASRRGKGELDERYF	TGTGCCAGCAGACGAGGGAAGGGCGAGTTAGACGAGCGGTACTTC
TRBV30	once	TRBJ1-5	.	CAWSVRGLFNQPQHF	TGTGCCTGGAGTGTACGGGGACTCTTCAATCAGCCCCAGCATTTT
TRBV2	.	TRBJ2-7	TRBD2	CASSAGGRAYEQYF	TGTGCCAGCAGTGCTGGCGGGAGGGCCTACGAGCAGTACTTC
TRBV4-3	.	TRBJ2-1	.	CASSQTLPDSDSYNEQFF	TGCGCCAGCAGCCAAACCCTCCCCGACAGTGACTCCTACAATGAGCAGTTCTTC
TRBV5-1	many	TRBJ1-1	.	CASSKPRQGGTEAFF	TGCGCCAGCAGCAAACCACGCCAAGGGGGGACTGAAGCTTTCTTT
TRBV9	few	TRBJ2-7	.	CASSGDGTYEQYF	TGTGCCAGCAGCGGGGACGGGACTTACGAGCAGTACTTC
TRBV4-1	few	TRBJ2-7	.	CASSPPVWFGYEQYF	TGCGCCAGCAGCCCCCCGGTCTGGTTTGGCTACGAGCAGTACTTC
TRBV28	.	TRBJ1-3	.	CASSLSRSGNTIYF	TGTGCCAGCAGTTTAAGCAGGTCTGGAAACACCATATATTTT
TRBV28	.	TRBJ2-1	TRBD2	CASSFHTSGKTNEQFF	TGTGCCAGCAGTTTCCACACTAGCGGGAAGACGAATGAGCAGTTCTTC
TRBV5-4	once	TRBJ1-2	TRBD1	CASSRQGLGYTF	TGTGCCAGCAGCAGACAGGGGTTGGGCTACACCTTC
TRBV30	.	TRBJ2-7	.	CAWSGGRYEQYF	TGTGCCTGGAGCGGAGGGCGCTACGAGCAGTACTTC
TRBV28	.	TRBJ2-1	TRBD2	CASIGASGRYNEQFF	TGTGCCAGCATTGGGGCTAGCGGGAGGTATAATGAGCAGTTCTTC
TRBV30	.	TRBJ1-5	TRBD1	CAWSTGGNQPQHF	TGTGCCTGGAGTACAGGGGGTAATCAGCCCCAGCATTTT
TRBV4-3	.	TRBJ2-7	TRBD1	CASSQDPQGVFEQYF	TGCGCCAGCAGCCAAGATCCCCAGGGGGTCTTCGAGCAGTACTTC
TRBV2	.	TRBJ1-4	TRBD1	CASRGQGAGTNEKLFF	TGTGCCAGCAGGGGACAGGGGGCAGGGACTAATGAAAAACTGTTTTTT
TRBV11-2	.	TRBJ2-7	.	CASSPSRHGSDEQYF	TGTGCCAGCAGCCCCAGTAGACATGGTTCGGACGAGCAGTACTTC
TRBV14	.	TRBJ2-7	.	CASSLAGPNYEQYF	TGTGCCAGCAGTTTAGCCGGTCCTAACTACGAGCAGTACTTC
TRBV15	.	TRBJ2-6	.	CATSPGDPVSGANVLTF	TGTGCCACCAGCCCAGGGGACCCAGTCTCTGGGGCCAACGTCCTGACTTTC
TRBV10-3	.	TRBJ1-1	.	CAISVEVVGTEAFF	TGTGCCATCAGTGTTGAGGTGGTAGGCACTGAAGCTTTCTTT
TRBV11-2	.	TRBJ2-1	.	CASSLRSHNEQFF	TGTGCCAGCAGCTTACGCAGCCACAATGAGCAGTTCTTC
TRBV4-1	few	TRBJ2-7	.	CASSQGPGVAYEQYF	TGCGCCAGCAGCCAAGGACCGGGAGTCGCCTACGAGCAGTACTTC
TRBV2	many	TRBJ2-7	TRBD1	CASSEMGQAVYEQYF	TGTGCCAGCAGTGAAATGGGACAGGCCGTCTACGAGCAGTACTTC
TRBV10-3	.	TRBJ2-7	.	CAISERLLSSYEQYF	TGTGCCATCAGTGAGAGGCTCCTAAGCTCCTACGAGCAGTACTTC
TRBV5-1	.	TRBJ2-1	TRBD1	CASSTGTGDNEQFF	TGCGCCAGCAGCACCGGGACAGGAGACAATGAGCAGTTCTTC
TRBV10-3	.	TRBJ2-3	TRBD2	CATSGSWNTQYF	TGTGCCACTAGCGGGAGTTGGAATACGCAGTATTTT
TRBV5-1	.	TRBJ2-7	TRBD2	CASSFGNRGLAGVEQYF	TGCGCCAGCAGCTTTGGGAATCGGGGACTAGCGGGAGTCGAGCAGTACTTC